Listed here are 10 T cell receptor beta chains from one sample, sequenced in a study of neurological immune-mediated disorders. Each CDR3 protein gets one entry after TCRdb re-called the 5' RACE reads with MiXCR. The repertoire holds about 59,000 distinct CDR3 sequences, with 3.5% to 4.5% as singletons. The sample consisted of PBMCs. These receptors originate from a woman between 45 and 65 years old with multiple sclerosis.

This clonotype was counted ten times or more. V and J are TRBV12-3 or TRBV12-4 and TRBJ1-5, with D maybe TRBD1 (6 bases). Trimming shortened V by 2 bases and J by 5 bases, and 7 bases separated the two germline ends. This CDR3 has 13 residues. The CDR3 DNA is TGTGCCAGCAGTTTAAGGGGGGATCAGCCCCAGCATTTT. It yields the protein CASSLRGDQPQHF.

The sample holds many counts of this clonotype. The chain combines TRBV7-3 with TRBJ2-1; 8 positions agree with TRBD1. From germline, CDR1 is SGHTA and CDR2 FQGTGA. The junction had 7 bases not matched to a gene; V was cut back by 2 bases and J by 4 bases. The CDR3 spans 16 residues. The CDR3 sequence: CASSLGQGALYNEQFF. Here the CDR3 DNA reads TGTGCCAGCAGCTTAGGGCAGGGGGCTTTGTACAATGAGCAGTTCTTC. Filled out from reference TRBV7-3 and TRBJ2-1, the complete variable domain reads GAGVSQTPSNKVTEKGKYVELRCDPISGHTALYWYRQSLGQGPEFLIYFQGTGAADDSGLPNDRFFAVRPEGSVSTLKIQRTERGDSAVYLCASSLGQGALYNEQFFGPGTRLTVL.

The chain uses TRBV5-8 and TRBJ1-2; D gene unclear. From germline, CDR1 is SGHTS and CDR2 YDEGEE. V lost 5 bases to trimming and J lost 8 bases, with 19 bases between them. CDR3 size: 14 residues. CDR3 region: CASSPGPSPRGYTF. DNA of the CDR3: TGTGCCAGCAGTCCAGGACCCTCTCCTCGGGGCTACACCTTC.

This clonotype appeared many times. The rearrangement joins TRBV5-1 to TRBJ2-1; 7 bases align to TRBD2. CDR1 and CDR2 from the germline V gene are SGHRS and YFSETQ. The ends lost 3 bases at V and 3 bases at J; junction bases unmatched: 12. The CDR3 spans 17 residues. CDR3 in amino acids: CASSSRPAGANYNEQFF. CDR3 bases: TGCGCCAGCAGCTCCCGACCCGCGGGAGCCAACTACAATGAGCAGTTCTTC.

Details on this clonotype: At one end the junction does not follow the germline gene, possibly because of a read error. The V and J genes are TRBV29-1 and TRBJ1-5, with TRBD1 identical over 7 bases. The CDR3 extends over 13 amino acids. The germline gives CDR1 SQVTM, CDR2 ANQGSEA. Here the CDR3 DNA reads TGCAGCGTTGGGGACAGCCTCAATCAGCCCCAGAATTTT. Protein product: CSVGDSLNQPQNF.

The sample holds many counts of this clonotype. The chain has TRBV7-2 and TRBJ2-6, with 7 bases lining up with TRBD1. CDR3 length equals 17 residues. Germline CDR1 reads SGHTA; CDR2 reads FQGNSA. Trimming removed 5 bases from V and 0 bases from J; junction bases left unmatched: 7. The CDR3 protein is CASSEGAPSSGANVLTF. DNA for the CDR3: TGTGCCAGCAGCGAGGGGGCTCCAAGCTCTGGGGCCAACGTCCTGACTTTC.

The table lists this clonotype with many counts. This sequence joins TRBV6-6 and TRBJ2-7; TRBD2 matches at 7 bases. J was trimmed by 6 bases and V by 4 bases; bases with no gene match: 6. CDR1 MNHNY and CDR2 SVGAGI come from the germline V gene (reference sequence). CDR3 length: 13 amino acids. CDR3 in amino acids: CASSSSGGIEQYF. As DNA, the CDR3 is TGTGCCAGCAGTTCCTCCGGGGGGATCGAGCAGTACTTC.

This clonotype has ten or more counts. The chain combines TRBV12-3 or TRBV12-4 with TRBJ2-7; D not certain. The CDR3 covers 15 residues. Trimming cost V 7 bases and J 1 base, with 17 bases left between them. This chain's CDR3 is CASNLGSFSSYEQYF. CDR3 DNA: TGTGCCAGCAATTTGGGTTCGTTCTCTTCCTACGAGCAGTACTTC.

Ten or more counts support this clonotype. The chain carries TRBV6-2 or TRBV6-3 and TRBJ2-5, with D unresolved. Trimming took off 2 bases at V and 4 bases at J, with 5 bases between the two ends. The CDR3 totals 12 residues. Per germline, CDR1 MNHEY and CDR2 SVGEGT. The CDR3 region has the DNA TGTGCCAGCAGTTACGTGGGAGAGACCCAGTACTTC. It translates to CASSYVGETQYF.

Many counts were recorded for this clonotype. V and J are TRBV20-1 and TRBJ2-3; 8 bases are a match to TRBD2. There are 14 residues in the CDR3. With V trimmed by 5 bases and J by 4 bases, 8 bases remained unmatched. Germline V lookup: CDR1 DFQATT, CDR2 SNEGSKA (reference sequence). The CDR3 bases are TGCAGTGCTTATTCCAGCGGGAGCCCAGATACGCAGTATTTT. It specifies CSAYSSGSPDTQYF.